The clone carrying this T cell receptor (beta chain) appeared a few times. In the authors' workflow: Reference gene primer amplification yielded estimated nucleated cell counts. Sequenced by immunoSEQ multiplex PCR; TCRdb stores in-frame clones only, minus some. From that table come the V and J calls and clone size; the DNA was used to work out D and trimming. The sample has over 200,000 clones, roughly 86% seen once; the top ten hold 2.7%. The sample is drawn from a study of blood T cell repertoires in COVID-19. In the study overall: Acute and convalescent COVID-19 specimens originated in the United States, Italy and Spain. Sources were T cells, B-cell-depleted T cells, or PBMCs; the material itself was cDNA or gDNA.

Deletions cut 5 bases from V and 2 bases from J, with 12 bases between. The CDR3 is 13 residues long. Germline values: CDR1 SQVTM, CDR2 ANQGSEA. Sequencing used peripheral blood. This chain connects TRBV29-1 to TRBJ1-1, with D possibly matching TRBD1 (6 bases). The receptor comes from a woman in her sixties with acute or convalescent COVID-19. The CDR3 is CSVRGGGNTEAFF. The CDR3 bases are TGCAGCGTTCGGGGTGGGGGCAACACTGAAGCTTTCTTT.